The text below deals with one TCR beta chain. This clonotype was observed many times. The target of this receptor is not known. Base qualities are not at hand, and no much larger clone is one base apart. TCR beta CDR3 regions were amplified from RNA transcripts for repertoire sequencing. HTBI primers and the Qiagen OneStep RT-PCR kit were used in a first-round RT-PCR, which was followed by a second-round multiplex PCR, size selection and purification. Sequencing of the libraries was carried out on an Illumina HiSeq2000 in paired-end mode with 100 bp reads. The authors processed their data as follows. Reads were processed with SOAPnuke, discarding reads with adapters, uncalled bases, mean Phred below 15, or no exact constant-primer or identifier match. COPE v1.2.5 was used to merge high-quality paired reads. Each unique nucleotide sequence was defined as a clonotype, and clonotypes were aligned to IMGT TRB V, D and J references with MiTCR v1.1. Analysis was restricted to V-J combinations with a frequency above 0.0001, which covered roughly 99% of repertoires. A TCR clonal expansion and chaos score per V-J combination was defined as the ratio of F50 clonal expansion to chaos observed in the TCRdist matrix. Welch's t-statistics and random forest were used to narrow the features down to over ten V-J combinations, which were then fed into a naive Bayes classifier. The similarity between thyroid and blood repertoires was quantified using the Morisita-Horn index. TCRdb reprocessed the public reads (quality trimming at Q25 with fastp, clone calling with MiXCR) and kept in-frame beta chains. Entries are consolidated by CDR3 protein sequence, retaining the most common genes and DNA. What appears here as the V and J calls and clone size reflects TCRdb's work, not the paper's. For this sample the table gives a few hundred thousand distinct CDR3 sequences, of which just over 15% were detected only once. About 7% of the sample goes to the ten largest clones.

Stable hyperthyroidism was defined as no progression to ophthalmopathy within 18 months of follow-up. Patients with hyperthyroidism were aged 18 to 65 years, had been newly diagnosed, and had a disease duration of less than 2 months. Patients with other autoimmune diseases, uncontrolled infections, pregnancy or lactation were excluded from the study. Diagnosis relied on clinical symptoms, serum thyroxine, TRAb, thyroid ultrasound and orbital computed tomography. PBMCs were isolated from around 10 ml of fresh peripheral blood by Ficoll-Paque density gradient centrifugation. Total RNA was extracted using Trizol reagent, and RNA quality was checked on an Agilent 2100 Bioanalyzer. This sample is drawn from a study of Graves' ophthalmopathy and Graves' hyperthyroidism (dated by TCRdb to between 2018 and 2020). General notes on the study: Peripheral blood was collected at initial diagnosis, prior to any treatment. To explore V-J signatures that separate ophthalmopathy from hyperthyroidism, a discovery set of around 97 patients was enrolled, consisting of approximately 44 with ophthalmopathy and around 60 with stable hyperthyroidism. For independent validation, a separate cohort was made up of 18 to 20 hyperthyroidism patients plus 17 patients who later progressed from hyperthyroidism to ophthalmopathy. The study used TCR beta repertoire signatures to distinguish Graves' ophthalmopathy from Graves' hyperthyroidism and to predict progression to ophthalmopathy. In total, over 130 blood samples were TCR-sequenced: some 40 ophthalmopathy, approximately 80 hyperthyroidism and approximately 17 hyperthyroidism-to-ophthalmopathy patients. Following sampling, methimazole starting at 30 mg daily was administered to hyperthyroidism patients, and high-dose intravenous methylprednisolone was administered to ophthalmopathy patients. In more than 5 hyperthyroidism patients, the T-cell repertoire of thyroid tissue was compared with the T-cell repertoire of blood. For training and testing, the roughly 97 patients in the discovery cohort were randomly divided in a 7:3 ratio.

The investigation overall reported the following: No statistical method was used to set the sample size in advance, and the investigators knew which group each participant was assigned to. Most expanded thyroid clonotypes with frequency above 0.001 were also detected in blood, suggesting blood repertoires may reflect the thyroid immune response. In validation, the model predicted ophthalmopathy progression with about 71% sensitivity and around 72% specificity; 12 predicted patients were CT-confirmed with GO in a median of 6.5 months. In cross-validation, the 13-signature model distinguished ophthalmopathy from stable hyperthyroidism with about 90% sensitivity and around 81% specificity, and in the test set the corresponding values were roughly 78% and 74%.

Taken from cysteine to phenylalanine, the CDR3 has 15 residues. Only the CDR3 DNA is retained, 45 bases long and in frame from the first base. The junction carries 9 bases between V and J, which are trimmed by 3 bases and 0 bases respectively. The germline V gene supplies CDR1 SGHTA and CDR2 FQGNSA. The sample taken for sequencing was peripheral blood. The chain is encoded by TRBV7-2 joined to TRBJ1-5, and the D gene may be TRBD1, 5 bases matching. The receptor was isolated from a woman younger than 35 with stable Graves' hyperthyroidism. Donor details come from another sample of the same person, matched by shared clones. The nucleotide sequence reads TGTGCCAGCAGCTTGGGTGGGGGTAGCAATCAGCCCCAGCATTTT. This encodes CASSLGGGSNQPQHF.